Given below is one T cell receptor (beta chain) in context. The antigen remains unidentified. This specimen belongs to a study of cytotoxic CD8 clonotypes in ibrutinib-treated CLL. Overall study context: The subjects consisted of ten to twelve relapsed/refractory and over 14 treatment-naive individuals, with around 17 IGHV unmutated.

The intended depth for sequencing was 1 in 200,000 to 1 in 1 million T cells. Libraries were prepared by immunoSEQ multiplex PCR; TCRdb keeps only in-frame clonotypes and omits some of them. The profile shows about 25,000 clones, under 85% of them singletons. Study outcomes and limitations: Public clonotypes were rare and shrank or held steady on treatment.

Germline V gives CDR1 SGHVS, CDR2 FQNEAQ. V lost 3 bases and J 3 bases, leaving 15 bases between the germline ends. CDR3 size: 15 residues. The sequence came from a human donor with chronic lymphocytic leukemia. The input for sequencing was PBMCs, taken before ibrutinib treatment. V and J are TRBV7-8 and TRBJ2-7; possibly TRBD1 for D (6 bases). The CDR3 DNA follows: TGTGCCAGCAGCTTGGCCGGCGGCAGGGGCTACGAGCAGTACTTC. Translating gives CASSLAGGRGYEQYF. The full variable domain, rest sourced from reference TRBV7-8 and TRBJ2-7, is GAGVSQSPRYKVAKRGQDVALRCDPISGHVSLFWYQQALGQGPEFLTYFQNEAQLDKSGLPSDRFFAERPEGSVSTLKIQRTQQEDSAVYLCASSLAGGRGYEQYFGPGTRLTVT.